The subject of this entry is one TCR beta chain. The antigen is undetermined. Germline lookup yields CDR1 SQVTM and CDR2 ANQGSEA. The CDR3 is made up of 16 amino acids. With 6 bases clipped from V and 5 bases from J, the junction kept 9 bases outside the gene matches. The table came from immunoSEQ multiplex PCR; TCRdb's copy has only in-frame clones and leaves some out. Here the sample spans hundreds of thousands of clones, 80% to 90% being singletons. These data come from a study of cytomegalovirus exposure and HLA in healthy donors. Across the study: The 90 to 150 validation repertoires, a later analysis reported, used the same platform as the roughly 700 repertoires from the first cohort. Study-wide results and caveats: Under in vitro conditions, a few CMV-associated chains were confirmed as specific for CMV antigens. Rare TCR sequences predominated, though certain public TCRs were found in many donors.

Donors were drawn from the approximately 120-subject validation cohort, separate from the roughly 700-subject first cohort. Specimen: PBMCs. This receptor was taken from a man younger than 35 in good health and CMV-seronegative. V gene TRBV29-1 combines with J gene TRBJ2-5; 16 bases line up with TRBD2. The DNA of the CDR3 is TGCAGCGTAACCACCGGGACTAGCGGGAGGGCTGAGACCCAGTACTTC. Translating gives CSVTTGTSGRAETQYF.